This TCR beta chain was sequenced in a study of T cells in lung cancer brain metastases. Across the study: Most patients, about 90% of the roughly 20, got no therapy between primary and metastasis resection. Median interval between primary and brain metastasis specimen acquisition was approximately 320 days.

With V trimmed by 4 bases and J by 7 bases, 7 bases remained unmatched. CDR3 length: 15 amino acids. The germline V gene has CDR1 SGHNT and CDR2 YENEEA. Only in-frame clones appear in the TCRdb table, and some are missing; sequencing was by immunoSEQ multiplex PCR. The table shows fewer than 6,500 clones, with less than 90% occurring only once. As for this clone: Its specificity is not known.

Overall study findings and caveats: Brain metastases had fewer unique productive clones than primaries (median approximately 1,600 versus 4,100). Few clones were shared between paired lesions (mean Morisita around 0.2); most were lesion-specific.

This TCR was recovered from a man in his sixties or seventies with non-small cell lung cancer. Sequenced input: tumor tissue from the primary lung tumor. The rearrangement joins TRBV11-3 to TRBJ2-1; 10 bases align to TRBD2. CDR3 DNA: TGTGCCAGCAGCTCACGGCTAGCGGGAGTTAATGAGCAGTTCTTC. Amino acids: CASSSRLAGVNEQFF. Drawing the rest from reference TRBV11-3 and TRBJ2-1, the complete variable domain is EAGVVQSPRYKIIEKKQPVAFWCNPISGHNTLYWYLQNLGQGPELLIRYENEEAVDDSQLPKDRFSAERLKGVDSTLKIQPAELGDSAVYLCASSSRLAGVNEQFFGPGTRLTVL.